Listed below are T cell receptor beta chains from one sample, sequenced in a study of CD8+CD57+ T cells in acquired aplastic anemia. TCRdb itself ran the reads through MiXCR, one entry per CDR3 protein. Here the sample spans hundreds of thousands of distinct CDR3 sequences, about 50% being singletons. The material sequenced was sorted CD4+, CD8+, or CD8+CD57+ T cells (not recorded which) from PBMCs. The receptors stem from a human donor with aplastic anemia. Each CDR3 is given with its conserved first and last residue. A D gene is named only where the DNA matches it firmly. Where a row states a size, it is once, few, many or the class of an expanded clone; other rows omit it.

v_call,clone_size,j_call,d_call,cdr3_aa,cdr3_nt
TRBV10-3,NA,TRBJ2-7,TRBD1,CAGSGTGFYEQYF,TGTGCCGGCTCCGGGACAGGGTTCTACGAGCAGTACTTC
TRBV20-1,NA,TRBJ1-1,NA,CSARAGVNTEAFF,TGCAGTGCTAGAGCGGGGGTGAACACTGAAGCTTTCTTT
TRBV7-2,NA,TRBJ1-5,TRBD1,CASTQSRGLSPQHF,TGTGCCAGCACCCAAAGCAGGGGGCTGTCACCCCAGCATTTT
TRBV7-9,NA,TRBJ2-2,NA,CASNRHSGELFF,TGTGCCAGCAACCGTCATTCCGGGGAGCTGTTTTTT
TRBV5-5,many,TRBJ2-7,NA,CASSPDWEQYF,TGTGCCAGCAGCCCGGACTGGGAGCAGTACTTC
TRBV6-1,many,TRBJ1-5,NA,CASSQRRDQPQHF,TGTGCCAGCAGTCAAAGACGGGATCAGCCCCAGCATTTT
TRBV12-3/TRBV12-4,many,TRBJ2-5,NA,CASRRQEEETQYF,TGTGCCAGCAGACGACAGGAGGAAGAGACCCAGTACTTC
TRBV20-1,NA,TRBJ1-2,TRBD1,CSAARDREYYGYTF,TGCAGTGCCGCACGGGACAGGGAGTACTATGGCTACACCTTC
TRBV19,few,TRBJ1-2,NA,CASSIGRAAYGYTF,TGTGCCAGTAGTATAGGGCGGGCAGCCTATGGCTACACCTTC
TRBV9,NA,TRBJ2-7,TRBD1,CASSYQGAGYGQYF,TGTGCCAGCAGCTACCAGGGGGCCGGCTACGGGCAGTACTTC
TRBV24-1,NA,TRBJ1-2,NA,CAWSVGLLYGYTF,TGTGCCTGGAGTGTCGGACTGCTATATGGCTACACCTTC
TRBV9,many,TRBJ2-7,NA,CASSTGQSNYEQYF,TGTGCCAGCAGCACTGGACAGAGCAACTACGAGCAGTACTTC
TRBV7-9,few,TRBJ1-2,NA,CASSRGRGADGYTF,TGTGCCAGCAGCCGTGGGAGGGGGGCGGATGGCTACACCTTC
TRBV20-1,few,TRBJ1-5,TRBD1,CSAGQGTQPQHF,TGCAGTGCTGGACAGGGAACACAGCCCCAGCATTTT
TRBV9,NA,TRBJ1-2,NA,CASSVGRGRDYGYTF,TGTGCCAGCAGCGTAGGTCGGGGGCGGGACTATGGCTACACCTTC
TRBV2,NA,TRBJ1-1,NA,CASDGREAFF,TGTGCCAGCGATGGGAGGGAAGCTTTCTTT
TRBV7-8,NA,TRBJ1-1,NA,CASSPSRTEAFF,TGTGCCAGCAGCCCAAGCCGTACTGAAGCTTTCTTT
TRBV6-5,many,TRBJ2-3,NA,CASRLTRSTGMGTDTQYF,TGTGCCAGCAGGCTTACTCGTTCGACGGGGATGGGCACAGATACGCAGTATTTT
TRBV4-1,many,TRBJ2-7,TRBD1,CASSQTTGISYEQYF,TGCGCCAGCAGCCAAACGACAGGGATCTCCTACGAGCAGTACTTC
TRBV4-1,few,TRBJ2-3,TRBD2,CASSQDTGASGRANFADTQYF,TGCGCCAGCAGCCAAGATACGGGGGCTAGCGGGAGGGCCAATTTCGCAGATACGCAGTATTTT
TRBV9,many,TRBJ1-6,NA,CASSVGGDNSPLHF,TGTGCCAGCAGCGTCGGGGGCGATAATTCACCCCTCCACTTT
TRBV4-2,many,TRBJ2-1,NA,CASSQATDHQFNEQFF,TGTGCCAGCAGCCAAGCCACGGACCACCAATTCAATGAGCAGTTCTTC
TRBV10-3,NA,TRBJ1-3,NA,CAIRPAGRGSRMNTIYF,TGTGCCATCAGACCCGCGGGGAGGGGCTCTCGTATGAACACCATATATTTT
TRBV29-1,few,TRBJ2-7,TRBD1,CSARGRGRNYEQYF,TGCAGCGCCCGGGGCAGGGGGCGTAACTACGAGCAGTACTTC
TRBV18,many,TRBJ2-5,NA,CASSRSREETQYF,TGTGCCAGCTCACGCTCGAGAGAAGAGACCCAGTACTTC
TRBV11-2,NA,TRBJ1-3,NA,CASSLGGRNSGNTIYF,TGTGCCAGCAGCTTAGGGGGACGGAACTCTGGAAACACCATATATTTT
TRBV15,once,TRBJ2-5,TRBD2,CATSGGDYGGSQYF,TGTGCCACCAGCGGTGGGGACTACGGGGGGTCCCAGTACTTC
TRBV6-5,many,TRBJ1-6,NA,CASSFDPRLDSPLHF,TGTGCCAGCAGTTTCGACCCGAGACTCGATTCACCCCTCCACTTT
TRBV2,NA,TRBJ1-6,NA,CASSVGEGYSPLHF,TGTGCCAGCAGCGTGGGTGAAGGGTATTCACCCCTCCACTTT
TRBV27,once,TRBJ2-3,NA,CASKSVGDTQYF,TGTGCCAGCAAGAGTGTAGGTGATACGCAGTATTTT
TRBV5-6,many,TRBJ2-7,NA,CASSLEGGLYF,TGTGCCAGCAGCTTGGAGGGGGGCCTATACTTC
TRBV29-1,NA,TRBJ2-7,NA,CSVELGQLREQYF,TGCAGCGTTGAACTAGGCCAGCTTCGCGAGCAGTACTTC
TRBV7-2,few,TRBJ2-7,NA,CASSQTQGRNEQYF,TGCGCCAGCAGCCAAACGCAGGGTCGCAACGAGCAGTACTTC
TRBV29-1,NA,TRBJ1-4,NA,CSAIPTGGGEKLFF,TGCAGCGCCATCCCCACAGGTGGGGGTGAAAAACTGTTTTTT
TRBV15,NA,TRBJ1-5,NA,CAAIRDPFLGGGQPQHF,TGTGCCGCCATCAGAGATCCTTTTTTAGGTGGAGGGCAGCCCCAACATTTT
TRBV12-3/TRBV12-4,NA,TRBJ2-1,NA,CASSFVGAVASYNEQFF,TGTGCCAGCAGTTTCGTGGGGGCGGTGGCCTCCTACAATGAGCAGTTCTTC
TRBV30,NA,TRBJ2-5,TRBD2,CAWSVGVLAGKETQYF,TGTGCCTGGAGTGTAGGGGTGTTAGCGGGAAAGGAGACCCAGTACTTC
TRBV15,NA,TRBJ1-2,TRBD1,CATRKVGHRTGDGYTF,TGTGCCACCAGGAAGGTGGGTCATAGAACAGGGGATGGCTACACCTTC
TRBV5-1,many,TRBJ1-3,TRBD1,CASSQGQLGNTIYF,TGCGCCAGCAGCCAGGGACAGCTTGGAAACACCATATATTTT
TRBV30,NA,TRBJ1-4,NA,CAWAQVREKLFF,TGTGCCTGGGCCCAGGTTCGGGAAAAACTGTTTTTT
TRBV2,NA,TRBJ1-6,TRBD1,CASSPGTVGSPLHF,TGTGCCAGCAGTCCCGGGACAGTAGGTTCACCCCTCCACTTT
TRBV9,few,TRBJ1-3,NA,CASSLGTAGSGNTIYF,TGTGCCAGCAGCCTCGGGACGGCTGGCTCTGGAAACACCATATATTTT
TRBV20-1,NA,TRBJ2-2,TRBD2,CSARGGLAGMNTGELFF,TGCAGTGCTAGAGGTGGGCTAGCGGGGATGAACACCGGGGAGCTGTTTTTT
TRBV6-5,many,TRBJ2-7,NA,CASSDGRSLAQYF,TGTGCCAGCAGTGACGGACGAAGCTTAGCGCAGTACTTC
TRBV7-3,NA,TRBJ1-6,NA,CASSLGITGSPLHF,TGTGCCAGCAGCTTAGGCATCACAGGGTCACCCCTCCACTTT
TRBV15,NA,TRBJ1-5,TRBD1,CATSRDRGQGAWQPQHF,TGTGCCACCAGCAGAGATAGGGGACAGGGGGCATGGCAGCCCCAGCATTTT
TRBV2,many,TRBJ2-7,NA,CASSYRDYEQYF,TGTGCCAGCAGCTACAGGGACTACGAGCAGTACTTC
TRBV9,NA,TRBJ1-2,TRBD1,CASSEGDRGSNYGYTF,TGTGCCAGCAGCGAGGGGGACAGGGGTTCTAACTATGGCTACACCTTC